Presented here are 23 T cell receptor beta chains from one specimen sequenced in a study of neurological immune-mediated disorders (dated by TCRdb to between 2017 and 2020). Library method: 5' RACE. The sample was run on an Illumina HiSeq 2500. TCRdb trimmed public reads at Q25 via fastp, called clones via MiXCR and kept in-frame beta chains. All rows with the same CDR3 protein become a single entry with the most common DNA and genes. This sample holds about 66,000 distinct CDR3 sequences; 3.9% were observed only once. 1.3% of the sample is held by the ten biggest clonotypes. Sequencing was done on a sample of PBMCs. These receptor sequences come from a man aged 30 to 45 with multiple sclerosis.

The chain has TRBV6-5 and TRBJ1-5; unclear D gene. The CDR3 has 16 residues. Germline assignment: CDR1 MNHEY and CDR2 SVGAGI. V dropped 5 bases and J dropped 0 bases, with 14 bases sitting between them. DNA of the CDR3: TGTGCCAGCAGTCCCTCCCCGGATCCTAGCAATCAGCCCCAGCATTTT. This translates into CASSPSPDPSNQPQHF.

This clonotype appeared many times. The V call is TRBV7-2, the J call TRBJ2-3; unclear D gene. The CDR3 consists of 16 residues. V was clipped by 0 bases and J by 3 bases, with 13 bases between them. Germline values: CDR1 SGHTA, CDR2 FQGNSA. The CDR3 nucleotides are TGTGCCAGCAGCTTAGCTCGGGCCTACGGGACAGATACGCAGTATTTT. This sequence encodes CASSLARAYGTDTQYF.

In its sample, this clonotype was seen many times. This chain joins TRBV18 and TRBJ1-2; no firm D call. V was trimmed by 4 bases and J by 4 bases, leaving 13 bases between them. Germline loops: CDR1 KGHSH, CDR2 LQKENI. The CDR3 consists of 14 residues. CDR3 bases: TGTGCCAGCTCACTAGTCCAGGACCTCTATGGCTACACCTTC. As protein: CASSLVQDLYGYTF.

This clonotype was counted at least ten times. V gene TRBV5-5 combines with J gene TRBJ2-6; TRBD1 matches 11 bases. Per the germline V gene, CDR1 is SGHKS and CDR2 is YYEKEE (reference sequence). CDR3 length: 17 residues. Trimming took 5 bases from V and 3 from J; bases not matched to a gene: 7. As DNA, the CDR3 is TGTGCCAGCAGGGACCGGGACAGGGGGAATGGGGCCAACGTCCTGACTTTC. Translating gives CASRDRDRGNGANVLTF.

This clonotype was found many times. The CDR3 DNA reads TGTGCCACCAGCGGGGACCGTTGGGCCAAAAACATTCAGTACTTC. Amino acid sequence: CATSGDRWAKNIQYF. The chain employs TRBV15 and TRBJ2-4, with D possibly called TRBD1 or TRBD2 (5 bases each). This CDR3 contains 15 residues. Trimming removed 5 bases at V and 1 base at J, with 12 bases between. Germline CDR1 LNHNV, CDR2 YYDKDF (reference sequence).

This clonotype was seen many times. The gene calls are TRBV3-1 and TRBJ2-5, with TRBD2 identical over 9 bases. V lost 3 bases, J lost 4 bases, and 12 bases stayed unmatched. The CDR3 runs 17 residues. Germline assignment: CDR1 LGHDT and CDR2 YNNKEL (reference sequence). CDR3 bases: TGTGCCAGCAGCCAGCCGGGACTAGCCCCCCGCGGAGAGACCCAGTACTTC. Translating it yields CASSQPGLAPRGETQYF.

J is TRBJ2-3 and V is TRBV5-6, with D perhaps TRBD1 (5 bases). The ends were cut back, 0 bases at V and 3 bases at J, with 11 bases in the middle. Germline V gene sequence: CDR1 SGHDT, CDR2 YYEEEE. CDR3 size: 15 residues. This chain's CDR3 is CASSLARGGTDTQYF. Written as DNA, the CDR3 is TGTGCCAGCAGCTTGGCAAGGGGTGGAACAGATACGCAGTATTTT. Filled out from reference TRBV5-6 and TRBJ2-3, the complete variable domain reads DAGVTQSPTHLIKTRGQQVTLRCSPKSGHDTVSWYQQALGQGPQFIFQYYEEEERQRGNFPDRFSGHQFPNYSSELNVNALLLGDSALYLCASSLARGGTDTQYFGPGTRLTVL.

This clonotype was seen repeatedly, ten times or more. The chain couples TRBV4-1 to TRBJ2-7; D ambiguous. Per the germline V gene, CDR1 is MGHRA and CDR2 is YSYEKL. V was cut by 1 base and J by 2 bases, with 12 bases left in between. The CDR3 runs to 15 residues. CDR3 nucleotides: TGCGCCAGCAGCCAAGGAAGCTTCAGGACCTACGAGCAGTACTTC. Translating it yields CASSQGSFRTYEQYF.

This clonotype has ten or more counts. The chain joins TRBV5-1 to TRBJ2-5; TRBD2 aligns across 10 bases. V lost 1 base, J lost 3 bases, and 0 bases stayed unmatched. Germline V gene sequence: CDR1 SGHRS, CDR2 YFSETQ. This CDR3 region has 14 residues. CDR3 amino acids: CASSLTSGEETQYF. CDR3 DNA: TGCGCCAGCAGCTTGACTAGCGGGGAAGAGACCCAGTACTTC.

This clonotype was picked up many times. V gene TRBV3-1 combines with J gene TRBJ2-3; the match to TRBD2 covers 10 bases. The junction had 4 bases not matched to a gene; V was cut back by 0 bases and J by 4 bases. There are 16 residues in the CDR3. Germline CDR1 LGHDT, CDR2 YNNKEL (reference sequence). The CDR3 reads CASSQEASGGADTQYF. The CDR3 nucleotides are TGTGCCAGCAGCCAAGAAGCTAGCGGGGGTGCAGATACGCAGTATTTT.

This clonotype was seen many times. The junction and the germline gene differ at one end; a read error may be behind it. The V and J genes are TRBV7-2 and TRBJ2-3; D remains ambiguous. The CDR3 contains 13 residues. CDR1 SGHTA and CDR2 FQGNSA come from the germline V gene. The CDR3 here is CASSLGGTQPRDF. The CDR3 DNA reads TGTGCCAGCAGCTTAGGAGGAACGCAACCCCGGGATTTT.

This clonotype was seen many times. The V gene is TRBV11-2, the J gene TRBJ1-5; 9 positions agree with TRBD1. The germline V gene has CDR1 SGHAT and CDR2 FQNNGV. The CDR3 spans 16 residues. V dropped 5 bases and J dropped 8; count of bases not matched to a gene: 13. In DNA form, the CDR3 reads TGTGCCAGCAGCGTCGGTTTGGGACAGGGAAGGGAGCCCCAGCATTTT. This translates into CASSVGLGQGREPQHF. The whole variable domain, remainder taken from reference TRBV11-2 and TRBJ1-5, is EAGVAQSPRYKIIEKRQSVAFWCNPISGHATLYWYQQILGQGPKLLIQFQNNGVVDDSQLPKDRFSAERLKGVDSTLKIQPAKLEDSAVYLCASSVGLGQGREPQHFGDGTRLSIL.

This clonotype appeared many times. The DNA of the CDR3 is TGTGCCAGCAGCTTTTTACCGGGACAGGAATATGGCTACACCTTC. It yields the protein CASSFLPGQEYGYTF. This chain joins TRBV7-3 and TRBJ1-2; 8 nucleotides agree with TRBD1. V gave up 3 bases and J gave up 5 bases; unmatched junction bases: 8. Germline V gene data show CDR1 as SGHTA and CDR2 as FQGTGA. The length of the CDR3 is 15 residues.

This clonotype has ten or more counts. The J gene is TRBJ2-5, the V gene TRBV11-2, with D unclear. Germline CDR1 SGHAT, CDR2 FQNNGV. The V end lost 2 bases, the J end lost 2 bases, and 18 bases lay between the germline ends. The CDR3 loop spans 17 amino acids. CDR3 nucleotide sequence: TGTGCCAGCAGCTTACTTTATCGGTCTAGTGAACAAGAGACCCAGTACTTC. Translation: CASSLLYRSSEQETQYF.

This clonotype showed up many times. J is TRBJ1-1 and V is TRBV7-2, with 7 nucleotides matching TRBD1. The CDR3 covers 13 residues. Germline CDR1 is SGHTA and CDR2 is FQGNSA. Unmatched junction bases numbered 5, after V lost 5 bases and J lost 5 bases. This CDR3 is CASSQGQRTEAFF. The CDR3 bases are TGTGCCAGCAGCCAGGGACAGAGGACTGAAGCTTTCTTT.

This clonotype was picked up many times. The chain employs TRBV5-1 and TRBJ2-1; 7 positions agree with TRBD2. V gave up 4 bases and J gave up 1 base; unmatched junction bases: 5. The CDR3 contains 15 residues. CDR1 and CDR2 from the germline V gene are SGHRS and YFSETQ. The CDR3 is CASSLASGSYNEQFF. CDR3 nucleotide sequence: TGCGCCAGCAGCCTCGCTAGCGGTTCCTACAATGAGCAGTTCTTC.

This clonotype was recorded many times. The chain joins TRBV4-1 to TRBJ2-7; D remains ambiguous. The CDR3 is 14 residues long. Germline V lookup: CDR1 MGHRA, CDR2 YSYEKL. With 0 bases removed from V and 3 bases from J, the gap between germline ends came to 9 bases. The CDR3 loop is CASSQEGLGYEQYF. The CDR3 DNA reads TGCGCCAGCAGCCAAGAAGGCCTTGGCTACGAGCAGTACTTC.

This clonotype showed up many times. The chain joins TRBV20-1 to TRBJ2-3; D is unresolved. Germline V gene sequence: CDR1 DFQATT, CDR2 SNEGSKA (reference sequence). V lost 2 bases and J 0 bases, leaving 6 bases between the germline ends. The CDR3 runs to 13 residues. CDR3 DNA: TGCAGTGCTAGACGGCAGAGCACAGATACGCAGTATTTT. It specifies CSARRQSTDTQYF.

This clonotype was seen at least ten times. The chain is built from TRBV5-1 and TRBJ2-5, with 9 positions matching TRBD1. J was trimmed by 4 bases and V by 0 bases; bases with no gene match: 1. The CDR3 contains 14 residues. Germline V gene data show CDR1 as SGHRS and CDR2 as YFSETQ. CDR3 in DNA: TGCGCCAGCAGCTTGGAACAGGGGGCAGAGACCCAGTACTTC. Its protein is CASSLEQGAETQYF.

This clonotype was counted ten times or more. CDR3 in DNA: TGCGCCAGCAGCTTAGGGGCAGAAGAGACCCAGTACTTC. Protein sequence: CASSLGAEETQYF. The gene calls are TRBV5-1 and TRBJ2-5; D possibly corresponds to TRBD1 (5 bases). CDR1 is SGHRS, CDR2 YFSETQ, per germline. The CDR3 length is 13 residues. Between the trimmed V and J ends, which lost 2 bases and 3 bases, there was a span of 8 bases. Based on the CDR3 plus reference TRBV5-1 and TRBJ2-5, the full variable domain is KAGVTQTPRYLIKTRGQQVTLSCSPISGHRSVSWYQQTPGQGLQFLFEYFSETQRNKGNFPGRFSGRQFSNSRSEMNVSTLELGDSALYLCASSLGAEETQYFGPGTRLLVL.

J is TRBJ2-7 and V is TRBV7-8; the D is unclear. The length of the CDR3 is 15 residues. V was shortened by 2 bases and J by 7 bases, with 18 bases between the two germline ends. In germline, CDR1 is SGHVS, CDR2 FQNEAQ. The CDR3 loop is CASSLMERLRKEQYF. CDR3 DNA sequence: TGTGCCAGCAGCTTAATGGAGAGGCTAAGGAAAGAGCAGTACTTC.

This clonotype was recorded at least ten times. The chain links TRBV11-2 to TRBJ2-1, with 7 nucleotides matching TRBD1. CDR3 length: 16 residues. V shed 2 bases and J 3 bases; nucleotides not matched to a gene: 7. The germline gives CDR1 SGHAT, CDR2 FQNNGV. The CDR3 DNA reads as TGTGCCAGCAGCTTATCAGAGGGGGCAGGCTACAATGAGCAGTTCTTC. Protein: CASSLSEGAGYNEQFF. Combining the CDR3 with reference TRBV11-2 and TRBJ2-1 gives the whole variable domain EAGVAQSPRYKIIEKRQSVAFWCNPISGHATLYWYQQILGQGPKLLIQFQNNGVVDDSQLPKDRFSAERLKGVDSTLKIQPAKLEDSAVYLCASSLSEGAGYNEQFFGPGTRLTVL.

This clonotype was detected many times. The chain links TRBV7-2 to TRBJ2-1; TRBD2 matches 7 bases. V gave up 3 bases and J gave up 5 bases; unmatched junction bases: 7. The CDR3 is made up of 15 amino acids. From germline, CDR1 is SGHTA and CDR2 FQGNSA. The CDR3 coding sequence is TGTGCCAGCAGCTTCAGGTCTAGCGGAAACAATGAGCAGTTCTTC. This translates into CASSFRSSGNNEQFF.